The 25 T cell receptor beta chains given below trace back to one sample, sequenced in a study of T cell repertoires in cytomegalovirus infection (dated by TCRdb to the late 2010s). Sequencing relied on an Illumina HiSeq 1500. The public reads were reprocessed in TCRdb via fastp at Q25 and MiXCR, keeping in-frame beta chains. Merged by CDR3 protein, the rows form single entries marked with the most common genes and DNA. This sample has roughly 720,000 distinct CDR3 sequences in its table, and 35% to 40% of those were observed once. The biggest ten clones account for 2.8% of the sample. Material: PBMCs. These TCRs come from a human donor in good health (CMV status not recorded). Some clones in this sample may be carry-over from other donors' samples.

This clonotype was found a few times. The chain uses TRBV4-1 and TRBJ2-7, with D unclear. The V gene's germline CDR1 is MGHRA and CDR2 YSYEKL. The V gene lost 1 base and the J gene lost 3 bases, with 10 bases spanning the gap. The CDR3 is 14 amino acids. DNA for the CDR3: TGCGCCAGCAGCCAAGTGGGCAGAAGCTACGAGCAGTACTTC. Its translation: CASSQVGRSYEQYF.

The chain employs TRBV18 and TRBJ1-1; 7 bases are a match to TRBD1. CDR3 length: 16 residues. Unmatched junction bases numbered 9, after V lost 5 bases and J lost 0 bases. Germline loops: CDR1 KGHSH, CDR2 LQKENI. The CDR3 DNA sequence: TGTGCCAGCTCAGGTGGGACAGCACAACTGAACACTGAAGCTTTCTTT. It translates to CASSGGTAQLNTEAFF.

This clonotype has only a few counts. This rearrangement joins TRBV2 to TRBJ2-7; tentative D call: TRBD1 (7 bases). The CDR3 spans 14 residues. V lost 7 bases and J lost 4, with 17 bases in between. Germline V gene lookup returns CDR1 SNHLY and CDR2 FYNNEI. For the CDR3, the DNA is TGTGCCAGCACCGAGACAGGGAGGAAGTACGAGCAGTACTTC. As protein: CASTETGRKYEQYF.

This clonotype was observed a handful of times. CDR3 loop: CASSGGGHEQYF. DNA for the CDR3: TGTGCCAGCAGTGGGGGAGGCCACGAGCAGTACTTC. The chain links TRBV6-5 to TRBJ2-7; weak D call: TRBD2 (6 bases). Trimming took off 5 bases at V and 5 bases at J, with 10 bases between the two ends. The CDR3 covers 12 residues. Germline CDR1 is MNHEY and CDR2 is SVGAGI.

The chain is built from TRBV7-9 and TRBJ1-4, with D possibly matching TRBD1 (5 bases). V shed 3 bases and J shed 4 bases, with 9 bases lying between them. CDR3 length: 14 amino acids. Germline-derived CDR1 and CDR2 are SEHNR and FQNEAQ (reference sequence). Here the CDR3 DNA reads TGTGCCAGCAGCTTCGGGACTGATAATGAAAAACTGTTTTTT. Translated, it gives CASSFGTDNEKLFF.

The chain carries TRBV6-1 and TRBJ2-5; 7 nucleotides align to TRBD1. V gave up 7 bases and J gave up 2 bases; unmatched junction bases: 4. This CDR3 contains 13 residues. CDR1 is MNHNS, CDR2 SASEGT, per germline. CDR3 DNA: TGTGCCAGCACTAGGGACAGTCAAGAGACCCAGTACTTC. Protein product: CASTRDSQETQYF.

This clonotype appeared a few times. The rearrangement joins TRBV10-3 to TRBJ1-6; 7 bases are a match to TRBD1. Germline assignment: CDR1 ENHRY and CDR2 SYGVKD. The CDR3 runs to 15 residues. V trimming: 6 bases; J trimming: 6 bases; junction bases outside the gene matches: 8. The CDR3 DNA is TGTGCCATCAGGGGACAGTCAGGGGGTAATTCACCCCTCCACTTT. Protein sequence: CAIRGQSGGNSPLHF.

This clonotype was seen repeatedly, ten times or more. The gene calls are TRBV7-8 and TRBJ2-7; D perhaps matches TRBD1 (7 bases). CDR1 and CDR2 from the germline V gene are SGHVS and FQNEAQ. V lost 6 bases and J 5 bases, leaving 14 bases between the germline ends. This CDR3 spans 13 amino acids. CDR3 amino acids: CASRRGQYNEQYF. DNA for the CDR3: TGTGCCAGCAGGCGGGGACAGTATAACGAGCAGTACTTC.

The rearrangement links TRBV19 to TRBJ2-7, with unresolved D. Trimming left V 4 bases short and J 7 bases short, with 11 bases between. The germline V gene encodes CDR1 LNHDA and CDR2 SQIVND (reference sequence). The CDR3 is made up of 12 amino acids. The CDR3 reads CASSRDPREQYF. As DNA, the CDR3 is TGTGCCAGTAGTAGGGATCCTCGGGAGCAGTACTTC.

This clonotype was detected only a few times. The chain carries TRBV6-6 and TRBJ2-2; 10 bases align to TRBD2. J gave up 4 bases and V 4 bases, and 6 bases lay outside the gene matches. The CDR3 length is 16 residues. Per germline, CDR1 MNHNY and CDR2 SVGAGI (reference sequence). Here the CDR3 DNA reads TGTGCCAGCAGTTCCCGGACTAGCGGCATCACCGGGGAGCTGTTTTTT. Protein product: CASSSRTSGITGELFF.

The sample holds a few counts of this clonotype. The rearrangement uses TRBV20-1 and TRBJ1-4; D gene unclear. From germline, CDR1 is DFQATT and CDR2 SNEGSKA (reference sequence). V gave up 5 bases and J gave up 3 bases, with 7 bases separating them. The CDR3 length is 12 residues. The CDR3 spells CSALKSNEKLFF. The CDR3 DNA reads as TGCAGTGCTCTGAAGTCTAATGAAAAACTGTTTTTT.

The chain links TRBV12-3 or TRBV12-4 to TRBJ1-2, with a tentative D call TRBD1 (6 bases). Between the trimmed V and J ends, which lost 3 bases and 7 bases, there was a span of 12 bases. The CDR3 contains 13 residues. CDR3 in DNA: TGTGCCAGCAGTTTTCGTTGGGACATTGGCTACACCTTC. Translated: CASSFRWDIGYTF.

This clonotype was seen many times. The J gene is TRBJ1-4, the V gene TRBV7-2; D is unresolved. This CDR3 contains 16 residues. V lost 4 bases and J 4 bases, leaving 16 bases between the germline ends. Germline loops: CDR1 SGHTA, CDR2 FQGNSA. In DNA form, the CDR3 reads TGTGCCAGCAGCTCCCAGGTGGGAGTGAGTAATGAAAAACTGTTTTTT. It codes for CASSSQVGVSNEKLFF.

In its sample, this clonotype was seen a few times. V usage is TRBV28 and J usage is TRBJ2-1; 7 bases match TRBD2. This CDR3 has 16 amino acids. V lost 6 bases and J lost 3; bases outside the gene matches: 11. CDR1 and CDR2 (germline): MDHEN, SYDVKM. The CDR3 sequence is CASRPATSAGYNEQFF. The CDR3, as DNA: TGTGCCAGCAGGCCTGCCACTAGCGCGGGCTACAATGAGCAGTTCTTC.

The chain has TRBV7-6 and TRBJ1-1, with D perhaps TRBD1 (5 bases). Between the trimmed V and J ends, which lost 1 base and 3 bases, there was a span of 9 bases. CDR3 length equals 14 residues. From germline, CDR1 is SGHVS and CDR2 FNYEAQ. The DNA of the CDR3 is TGTGCCAGCAGCTTAGACGGACATTACACTGAAGCTTTCTTT. Translation gives CASSLDGHYTEAFF.

The rearrangement uses TRBV2 and TRBJ2-2; a weak D match, TRBD2 (5 bases). Germline values: CDR1 SNHLY, CDR2 FYNNEI. The CDR3 covers 13 residues. The ends were cut back, 4 bases at V and 6 bases at J, with 9 bases in the middle. CDR3 DNA: TGTGCCAGCAGTGTTGAGGGATCCGGGGAGCTGTTTTTT. Translation: CASSVEGSGELFF.

The rearrangement joins TRBV7-6 to TRBJ2-3, with unresolved D. The CDR3 extends over 15 amino acids. V gave up 2 bases and J gave up 3 bases, with 12 bases separating them. Per germline, CDR1 SGHVS and CDR2 FNYEAQ. CDR3 DNA sequence: TGTGCCAGCAGCTTAATCGGCGGTAGAACAGATACGCAGTATTTT. Translation: CASSLIGGRTDTQYF.

The V gene is TRBV20-1, the J gene TRBJ1-6, with TRBD1 matching 10 bases. Germline CDR1 reads DFQATT; CDR2 reads SNEGSKA (reference sequence). CDR3 length: 20 amino acids. The ends lost 0 bases at V and 7 bases at J; junction bases unmatched: 18. DNA for the CDR3: TGCAGTGCTAGAGATCAGCGGGACGCCGAGGGACAGGGGCTAAATTCACCCCTCCACTTT. This translates into CSARDQRDAEGQGLNSPLHF.

A few counts support this clonotype. The V call is TRBV7-6, the J call TRBJ2-7; TRBD2 matches 15 bases. This CDR3 comprises 17 residues. The germline gives CDR1 SGHVS, CDR2 FNYEAQ. The trim removed 2 bases at V and 1 base at J, leaving 3 bases unmatched. CDR3 sequence (DNA): TGTGCCAGCAGCTTAAGGACTAGCGGGAGGGGATCCTACGAGCAGTACTTC. This translates into CASSLRTSGRGSYEQYF.

This clonotype was detected only a few times. The rearrangement joins TRBV28 to TRBJ1-4; no firm D call. Trimming took 6 bases from V and 8 from J, leaving 10 bases between them. Germline-derived CDR1 and CDR2 are MDHEN and SYDVKM. The CDR3 loop spans 12 amino acids. The CDR3 loop reads CASRYRYEKLFF. For the CDR3, the DNA is TGTGCCAGCAGATACCGCTACGAAAAACTGTTTTTT.

The chain recombines TRBV5-5 with TRBJ2-1, with D uncertain. Trimming stripped 3 bases from V and 12 bases from J, with 16 bases between. This CDR3 has 13 residues. In germline, CDR1 is SGHKS, CDR2 YYEKEE (reference sequence). CDR3 amino acids: CASSSYESKPQFF. CDR3 sequence (DNA): TGTGCCAGCAGCTCCTACGAGTCCAAACCGCAGTTCTTC.

The chain has TRBV19 and TRBJ1-5, with D perhaps TRBD1 (5 bases). Looked up from germline, CDR1 is LNHDA and CDR2 is SQIVND (reference sequence). The ends were cut back, 7 bases at V and 2 bases at J, with 12 bases in the middle. The CDR3 consists of 14 residues. The CDR3 loop is CASKTGLGNQPQHF. CDR3 nucleotide sequence: TGTGCCAGTAAAACAGGTCTTGGCAATCAGCCCCAGCATTTT.

The rearrangement links TRBV19 to TRBJ2-3, with D possibly matching TRBD1 (6 bases). The CDR3 is made up of 13 amino acids. Trimming removed 4 bases from V and 5 bases from J, with 10 bases in between. Germline V gene data show CDR1 as LNHDA and CDR2 as SQIVND (reference sequence). CDR3 sequence: CASSTPRGDTQYF. The CDR3 DNA reads TGTGCCAGTAGTACCCCCAGGGGAGATACGCAGTATTTT. The complete variable domain, with remaining parts taken from reference TRBV19 and TRBJ2-3, reads DGGITQSPKYLFRKEGQNVTLSCEQNLNHDAMYWYRQDPGQGLRLIYYSQIVNDFQKGDIAEGYSVSREKKESFPLTVTSAQKNPTAFYLCASSTPRGDTQYFGPGTRLTVL.

The sample holds a few counts of this clonotype. V is TRBV12-3 or TRBV12-4 and J is TRBJ2-7; possibly TRBD1 for D (6 bases). Trimming removed 6 bases at V and 3 bases at J, with 18 bases between. The CDR3 is 15 amino acids. In nucleotides, the CDR3 is TGTGCCAGCAGCCCCGGACAGCTCTCGGTCTACGAGCAGTACTTC. It is translated as CASSPGQLSVYEQYF.

This clonotype was found many times. The chain uses TRBV7-2 and TRBJ2-7, with TRBD1 matching over 11 bases. This CDR3 comprises 18 residues. The J segment lost 4 bases and the V segment lost 5 bases, leaving 16 bases of the junction unmatched. Germline assignment: CDR1 SGHTA and CDR2 FQGNSA. The CDR3 DNA is TGTGCCAGCAGCCGGGATTTCCGGACAGGGGGCTTATTATACGAGCAGTACTTC. This encodes CASSRDFRTGGLLYEQYF.